Below are 4 T cell receptor beta chains sequenced from a single sample in a study of blood T cell repertoires in COVID-19. Sequenced by immunoSEQ multiplex PCR; TCRdb stores in-frame clones only, minus some. The sample yields around 180,000 clones, 65% to 85% seen once. Sequenced input: peripheral blood. Receptors were obtained from a young woman with acute or convalescent COVID-19.

This clone has only a few counts. The gene calls are TRBV5-5 and TRBJ1-5; tentative D call: TRBD1 (5 bases). The germline CDR1 and CDR2 sequences are SGHKS and YYEKEE (reference sequence). This CDR3 is 15 amino acids long. V was pared by 0 bases and J by 6 bases, with 13 bases between. CDR3 protein: CASSLAGGGGQPQHF. The CDR3 DNA follows: TGTGCCAGCAGCTTGGCCGGGGGAGGCGGTCAGCCCCAGCATTTT. The variable domain in full, with the rest retrieved from reference TRBV5-5 and TRBJ1-5, is DAGVTQSPTHLIKTRGQQVTLRCSPISGHKSVSWYQQVLGQGPQFIFQYYEKEERGRGNFPDRFSARQFPNYSSELNVNALLLGDSALYLCASSLAGGGGQPQHFGDGTRLSIL.

The chain uses TRBV28 and TRBJ2-4; 10 nucleotides align to TRBD2. V shed 2 bases and J 0 bases; nucleotides not matched to a gene: 4. The CDR3 totals 17 residues. The germline V gene encodes CDR1 MDHEN and CDR2 SYDVKM. CDR3: CASSLTSGALAKNIQYF. CDR3 DNA: TGTGCCAGCAGTTTAACTAGCGGGGCGCTAGCCAAAAACATTCAGTACTTC.

The chain joins TRBV7-9 to TRBJ1-2; 10 bases agree with TRBD1. CDR3 size: 14 residues. V shed 3 bases and J 6 bases; nucleotides not matched to a gene: 4. Germline CDR1 SEHNR, CDR2 FQNEAQ (reference sequence). The CDR3, as DNA: TGTGCCAGCAGCTTCGACAGGGGGCGAGATGGCTACACCTTC. Translated, it gives CASSFDRGRDGYTF.

The rearrangement joins TRBV5-1 to TRBJ1-1; the D gene is possibly TRBD1 (6 bases). V was clipped by 2 bases and J by 0 bases, with 20 bases between them. The CDR3 has 18 residues. Germline V gene data show CDR1 as SGHRS and CDR2 as YFSETQ. The CDR3 loop is CASSLSSRGQGLNTEAFF. The CDR3 DNA reads TGCGCCAGCAGCTTAAGTAGCAGGGGCCAAGGGCTGAACACTGAAGCTTTCTTT.